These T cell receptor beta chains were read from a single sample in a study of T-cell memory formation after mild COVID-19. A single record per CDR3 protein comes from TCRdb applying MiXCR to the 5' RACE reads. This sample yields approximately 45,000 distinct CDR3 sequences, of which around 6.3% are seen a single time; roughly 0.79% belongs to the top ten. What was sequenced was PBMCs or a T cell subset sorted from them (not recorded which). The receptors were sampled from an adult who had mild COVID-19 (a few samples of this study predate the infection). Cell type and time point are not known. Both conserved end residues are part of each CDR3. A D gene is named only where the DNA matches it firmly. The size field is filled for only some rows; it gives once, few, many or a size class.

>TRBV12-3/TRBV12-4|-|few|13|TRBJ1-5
TGTGCCAGCACCCTCCAGGGCAATCAGCCCCAGCATTTT
CASTLQGNQPQHF
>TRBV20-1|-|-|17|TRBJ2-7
TGCAGTGCTAGAGACGTCGCTCCTAGCGCCCGCTCCTACGAGCAGTACTTC
CSARDVAPSARSYEQYF
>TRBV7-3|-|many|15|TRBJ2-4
TGTGCCAGCAGCTTAAACGGGTTGGCCAAAAACATTCAGTACTTC
CASSLNGLAKNIQYF
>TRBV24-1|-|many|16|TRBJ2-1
TGTGCCACCAGTGATTCTAGGAGGAGCTCCTACAATGAGCAGTTCTTC
CATSDSRRSSYNEQFF
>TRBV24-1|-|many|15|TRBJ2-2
TGTGCCACCAGTGATTCACACAGGGTTACCGGGGAGCTGTTTTTT
CATSDSHRVTGELFF
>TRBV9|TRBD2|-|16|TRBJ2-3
TGTGCCAGCAGCCCTCAGGGAGCGGGGGGCACAGATACGCAGTATTTT
CASSPQGAGGTDTQYF
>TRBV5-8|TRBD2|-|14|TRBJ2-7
TGTGCCAGCAGCTTGACTAGCGGGAGGCGGGAGCAGTACTTC
CASSLTSGRREQYF
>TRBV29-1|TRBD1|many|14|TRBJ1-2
TGCAGCGTTGTGGGCCGGGACAGGGTCTATGGCTACACCTTC
CSVVGRDRVYGYTF
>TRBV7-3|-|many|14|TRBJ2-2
TGTGCCAGCAGCCAAAGCGGAAACACCGGGGAGCTGTTTTTT
CASSQSGNTGELFF
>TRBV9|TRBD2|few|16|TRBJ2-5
TGTGCCAGCAGCGTAGGGGGGGCTAGCGGGAAAGAGACCCAGTACTTC
CASSVGGASGKETQYF
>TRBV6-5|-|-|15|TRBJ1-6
TGTGCCAGCATAAAAGACGGAAGAAGGAATTCACCCCTCCACTTT
CASIKDGRRNSPLHF
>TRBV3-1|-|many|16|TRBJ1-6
TGTGCCAGCAGCCAAGTTGGGTTCTCCTATAATTCACCCCTCCACTTT
CASSQVGFSYNSPLHF
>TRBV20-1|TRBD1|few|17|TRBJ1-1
TGCAGTGCTAGCCAAGCCTTAGGGACAGGCGGGAACACTGAAGCTTTCTTT
CSASQALGTGGNTEAFF
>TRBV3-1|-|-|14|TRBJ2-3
TGTGCCAGCAAGAGAAGCGGTAGCACAGATACGCAGTATTTT
CASKRSGSTDTQYF
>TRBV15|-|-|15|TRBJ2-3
TGTGCCACCAGCAGAGATACCACTATCGTAGATACGCAGTATTTT
CATSRDTTIVDTQYF
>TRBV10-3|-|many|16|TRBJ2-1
TGTGCCACCAGGGGGGGGGCGAGCGGGCCCCACAATGAGCAGTTCTTC
CATRGGASGPHNEQFF
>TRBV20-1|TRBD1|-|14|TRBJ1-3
TGCAGTGCTGAACGACAGGGAGCTGGAAACACCATATATTTT
CSAERQGAGNTIYF
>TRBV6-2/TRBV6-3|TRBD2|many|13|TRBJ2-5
TGTGCCAGCATGCGTAGCGGGGATGAGACCCAGTACTTC
CASMRSGDETQYF
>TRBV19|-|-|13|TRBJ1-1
TGTGCCAGTAGTATACAGGGGCGAAGGGGAGCTTTCTTT
CASSIQGRRGAFF
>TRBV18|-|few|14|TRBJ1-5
TGTGCCAGCTCACCAGCATTTGAATCCGGCCCCCAGCATTTT
CASSPAFESGPQHF
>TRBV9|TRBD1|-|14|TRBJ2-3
TGTGCCAGCAGCGCGACAGGGGGCTCGGATACGCAGTATTTT
CASSATGGSDTQYF
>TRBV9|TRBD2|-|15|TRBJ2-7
TGTGCCAGCAGCGGGGGGACTAGCGCGACCTACGAGCAGTACTTC
CASSGGTSATYEQYF
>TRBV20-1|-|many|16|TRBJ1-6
TGCAGTGCCCTCCCCGGGACCTCGGACCTCAATTCACCCCTCCACTTT
CSALPGTSDLNSPLHF
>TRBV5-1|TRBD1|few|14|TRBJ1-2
TGCGCCAGCAGCTTGGGACAGGGATGGGATGGCTACACCTTC
CASSLGQGWDGYTF
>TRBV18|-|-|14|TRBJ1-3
TGTGCCAGCTCACATGGGGGAATCGGAAACACCATATATTTT
CASSHGGIGNTIYF
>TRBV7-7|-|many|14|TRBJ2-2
TGTGCCAGCAGCTCCTCATGGGGGACCGGGGAGCTGTTTTTT
CASSSSWGTGELFF